The 28 T cell receptor beta chains below were found in one sample sequenced in a study of PD-1 blockade in classical Hodgkin lymphoma. Assay: immunoSEQ multiplex PCR; the TCRdb copy retains only in-frame clones and omits some. Of approximately 20,000 clones in the sample, 94% were seen once. Time point given: newly diagnosed, previously untreated cHL patient sample. Specimen: peripheral blood mononuclear cells (PBMCs). These receptors all come from a human donor with classical Hodgkin lymphoma.

The chain employs TRBV7-6 and TRBJ1-1, with D perhaps TRBD1 (6 bases). This CDR3 region has 16 residues. Germline assignment: CDR1 SGHVS and CDR2 FNYEAQ. Between the trimmed V and J ends, which lost 1 base and 0 bases, there was a span of 12 bases. CDR3 sequence reads: CASSLVGGLMNTEAFF. The DNA of the CDR3 is TGTGCCAGCAGCTTAGTTGGGGGGCTCATGAACACTGAAGCTTTCTTT.

The chain links TRBV7-7 to TRBJ2-3, with D possibly being TRBD1 (6 bases). Trimming cost V 1 base and J 0 bases, with 11 bases left between them. The CDR3 spans 16 residues. Germline lookup yields CDR1 SSHAT and CDR2 FNYEAQ (reference sequence). CDR3 loop: CASSLGIGTSTDTQYF. The CDR3 bases are TGTGCCAGCAGCTTAGGAATAGGGACAAGCACAGATACGCAGTATTTT.

A single count supports this clone. The V gene is TRBV27, the J gene TRBJ2-7; 9 nucleotides align to TRBD1. V lost 6 bases and J lost 9; bases outside the gene matches: 15. Germline V lookup: CDR1 MNHEY, CDR2 SMNVEV (reference sequence). The CDR3 is made up of 15 amino acids. The CDR3 DNA is TGTGCCAGCAGCCTATTCCGGGACAGGGCTTTGGTGCAGTACTTC. It specifies CASSLFRDRALVQYF.

V gene TRBV28 combines with J gene TRBJ1-2, with 8 bases fitting TRBD1. Germline trimming cut 3 bases from V and 2 bases from J; bases unmatched to any gene: 11. This CDR3 spans 17 amino acids. The germline V gene has CDR1 MDHEN and CDR2 SYDVKM. The CDR3 region has the DNA TGTGCCAGCAGTTTGATCCTTTTCGACAGGGGAAACTATGGCTACACCTTC. It translates to CASSLILFDRGNYGYTF.

This chain connects TRBV5-1 to TRBJ1-2, with TRBD1 identical over 7 bases. This CDR3 has 13 amino acids. The J segment lost 4 bases and the V segment lost 0 bases, leaving 0 bases of the junction unmatched. CDR1 is SGHRS, CDR2 YFSETQ, per germline. The DNA of the CDR3 is TGCGCCAGCAGCTTGGGGACAGGCTATGGCTACACCTTC. Amino acids: CASSLGTGYGYTF.

The gene calls are TRBV18 and TRBJ1-1; unclear D gene. The V gene's germline CDR1 is KGHSH and CDR2 LQKENI. CDR3 length equals 14 residues. V lost 4 bases and J 1 base, leaving 10 bases between the germline ends. CDR3 nucleotide sequence: TGTGCCAGCTCACGCGGTATCGAGAACACTGAAGCTTTCTTT. Its translation: CASSRGIENTEAFF.

The gene calls are TRBV2 and TRBJ2-3; 8 nucleotides match TRBD2. The V and J ends lost 8 bases and 2 bases, in that order; junction bases with no gene match: 6. Germline CDR1 SNHLY, CDR2 FYNNEI. The CDR3 runs to 14 residues. The CDR3 DNA sequence: TGTGCCAGCGTACGGGGGGGTTTCACAGATACGCAGTATTTT. This gives the protein CASVRGGFTDTQYF.

V usage is TRBV7-6 and J usage is TRBJ2-3, with 7 nucleotides matching TRBD1. The CDR3 is made up of 12 amino acids. Trimming at V came to 5 bases and at J to 6 bases, leaving 2 bases not matched to a gene. Germline CDR1 and CDR2: SGHVS and FNYEAQ. As DNA, the CDR3 is TGTGCCAGCAGCCCACAGGGGGATACGCAGTATTTT. Protein: CASSPQGDTQYF.

The chain is built from TRBV5-5 and TRBJ2-5; D not certain. CDR1 is SGHKS and CDR2 is YYEKEE in the germline V gene (reference sequence). Between the trimmed V and J ends, which lost 0 bases and 1 base, there was a span of 4 bases. This CDR3 is built from 13 residues. For the CDR3, the DNA is TGTGCCAGCAGCTTGGCGGTCCAAGAGACCCAGTACTTC. This translates into CASSLAVQETQYF.

The chain has TRBV2 and TRBJ2-5; D may match TRBD1 or TRBD2 (5 bases each). The length of the CDR3 is 16 residues. CDR1 SNHLY and CDR2 FYNNEI come from the germline V gene. The V end was cut by 1 base, the J end by 0 bases, with 12 bases between. The CDR3 nucleotides read TGTGCCAGCAGTGAAGGAGGAGAGGGGTACCAAGAGACCCAGTACTTC. The encoded protein is CASSEGGEGYQETQYF.

V gene TRBV2 combines with J gene TRBJ2-5, with D perhaps matching TRBD1 or TRBD2 (5 bases each). CDR1 is SNHLY, CDR2 FYNNEI, per germline. This CDR3 has 15 amino acids. V was pared by 3 bases and J by 0 bases, with 11 bases between. CDR3 residues: CASSDRGSYQETQYF. The CDR3 coding sequence is TGTGCCAGCAGTGATCGGGGCAGCTACCAAGAGACCCAGTACTTC. Complete variable domain (other parts from reference TRBV2 and TRBJ2-5): EPEVTQTPSHQVTQMGQEVILRCVPISNHLYFYWYRQILGQKVEFLVSFYNNEISEKSEIFDDQFSVERPDGSNFTLKIRSTKLEDSAMYFCASSDRGSYQETQYFGPGTRLLVL.

V and J are TRBV7-9 and TRBJ2-7, with D unclear. The CDR3 has 14 residues. The V gene's germline CDR1 is SEHNR and CDR2 FQNEAQ (reference sequence). Trimming removed 7 bases from V and 3 bases from J, with 16 bases in between. The CDR3 region is CASTKLNWDYEQYF. The CDR3 DNA reads TGTGCCAGCACCAAGCTTAATTGGGACTACGAGCAGTACTTC.

The chain has TRBV10-2 and TRBJ1-1, with D hard to call. Looked up from germline, CDR1 is WSHSY and CDR2 is SAAADI. Trimming left V 2 bases short and J 10 bases short, with 14 bases between. This CDR3 contains 13 residues. The CDR3 region is CASSENGEGAAFF. In DNA, the CDR3 is TGCGCCAGCAGTGAGAACGGGGAGGGAGCAGCTTTCTTT.

The rearrangement links TRBV27 to TRBJ1-5, with D possibly TRBD1 on 5 matching bases. Trimming stripped 1 base from V and 2 bases from J, with 15 bases between. The CDR3 extends over 17 amino acids. Germline-derived CDR1 and CDR2 are MNHEY and SMNVEV (reference sequence). CDR3 bases: TGTGCCAGCAGTTTATTCGGGGGAATGAGGGGCAATCAGCCCCAGCATTTT. Its protein is CASSLFGGMRGNQPQHF.

This chain links TRBV19 with TRBJ2-7; D unclear. Per the germline V gene, CDR1 is LNHDA and CDR2 is SQIVND (reference sequence). The CDR3 contains 13 residues. V lost 8 bases to trimming and J lost 4 bases, with 15 bases between them. CDR3: CASSGNPGYEQYF. As DNA, the CDR3 is TGTGCCAGTTCGGGCAACCCCGGTTACGAGCAGTACTTC.

This chain joins TRBV7-8 and TRBJ2-7, with TRBD1 identical over 12 bases. CDR1 is SGHVS and CDR2 is FQNEAQ in the germline V gene. V shed 0 bases, J shed 4 bases, and the junction held 7 bases outside the gene matches. The CDR3 length is 17 residues. The CDR3 DNA sequence: TGTGCCAGCAGCTTAGCGCCAGGGACAGGGGGCCGTTACGAGCAGTACTTC. Its protein product is CASSLAPGTGGRYEQYF.

The V gene is TRBV28, the J gene TRBJ1-5; D remains ambiguous. The germline gives CDR1 MDHEN, CDR2 SYDVKM. The CDR3 runs to 14 residues. The V end was cut by 3 bases, the J end by 5 bases, with 11 bases between. For the CDR3, the DNA is TGTGCCAGCAGTTTGGCAGGATCCTATCAGCCCCAGCATTTT. This codes for CASSLAGSYQPQHF.

The V call is TRBV7-2, the J call TRBJ2-3; 10 positions match TRBD2. Losses at the gene ends were 1 base for V and 4 bases for J; bases not matched to a gene: 8. Germline CDR1 is SGHTA and CDR2 is FQGNSA. The CDR3 runs to 17 residues. CDR3 sequence reads: CASSLVASGGGADTQYF. CDR3 DNA sequence: TGTGCCAGCAGCTTAGTAGCTAGCGGGGGCGGTGCAGATACGCAGTATTTT.

V usage is TRBV27 and J usage is TRBJ2-2, with a tentative D call TRBD1 (6 bases). Trimming stripped 5 bases from V and 4 bases from J, with 14 bases between. Germline values: CDR1 MNHEY, CDR2 SMNVEV (reference sequence). This CDR3 is built from 15 residues. The DNA of the CDR3 is TGTGCCAGCAGTGCAGGGGCCTTGGGCACCGGGGAGCTGTTTTTT. Protein: CASSAGALGTGELFF.

The CDR3: CASSIVASGDEQYF. The CDR3 nucleotides are TGTGCCAGTAGTATAGTGGCGAGTGGAGACGAGCAGTACTTC. V gene TRBV19 combines with J gene TRBJ2-7; D is undetermined. V lost 1 base and J 5 bases, leaving 12 bases between the germline ends. Germline CDR1 is LNHDA and CDR2 is SQIVND (reference sequence). The CDR3 covers 14 residues.

The rearrangement joins TRBV19 to TRBJ1-3; D remains ambiguous. The CDR3 totals 13 residues. Trimming cost V 7 bases and J 2 bases, with 9 bases left between them. The V gene's germline CDR1 is LNHDA and CDR2 SQIVND (reference sequence). The DNA of the CDR3 is TGTGCCAGTATCCCAGGAACTGGAAACACCATATATTTT. Translating it yields CASIPGTGNTIYF.

The chain uses TRBV7-2 and TRBJ1-1; the match to TRBD1 covers 9 bases. Looked up from germline, CDR1 is SGHTA and CDR2 is FQGNSA. This CDR3 is built from 14 residues. Trimming at V came to 5 bases and at J to 3 bases, leaving 4 bases not matched to a gene. The CDR3 DNA sequence: TGTGCCAGCAGCCGGGACAGGGTCCACACTGAAGCTTTCTTT. Its protein is CASSRDRVHTEAFF.

The chain uses TRBV19 and TRBJ2-7; 10 nucleotides align to TRBD1. Germline assignment: CDR1 LNHDA and CDR2 SQIVND (reference sequence). V was clipped by 5 bases and J by 2 bases; unmatched bases: 3. The CDR3 is made up of 14 amino acids. Here the CDR3 reads CASSPGQGAYEQYF. For the CDR3, the DNA is TGTGCCAGTAGTCCCGGACAGGGGGCCTACGAGCAGTACTTC. The whole variable domain, remainder taken from reference TRBV19 and TRBJ2-7, is DGGITQSPKYLFRKEGQNVTLSCEQNLNHDAMYWYRQDPGQGLRLIYYSQIVNDFQKGDIAEGYSVSREKKESFPLTVTSAQKNPTAFYLCASSPGQGAYEQYFGPGTRLTVT.

This chain links TRBV6-5 with TRBJ1-1, with a weak D call TRBD1 (6 bases). CDR3 size: 13 residues. V was clipped by 2 bases and J by 10 bases, with 14 bases between them. The germline V gene encodes CDR1 MNHEY and CDR2 SVGAGI. The CDR3 sequence is CASSYQSGVSAFF. CDR3 in DNA: TGTGCCAGCAGTTACCAGTCAGGGGTATCAGCTTTCTTT.

J is TRBJ1-5 and V is TRBV2, with TRBD1 identical over 9 bases. This CDR3 region has 14 residues. J gave up 6 bases and V 6 bases, and 6 bases lay outside the gene matches. Germline assignment: CDR1 SNHLY and CDR2 FYNNEI. CDR3 sequence: CASSPGQGIQPQHF. In DNA, the CDR3 is TGTGCCAGCAGCCCGGGACAGGGTATTCAGCCCCAGCATTTT.

This rearrangement joins TRBV21-1 to TRBJ2-2; the table's D call TRBD2 went unverified against the DNA. TRBV21-1 is recorded as a pseudogene. The CDR3 covers 18 residues. For the CDR3, the DNA is TGTGCCAGCAGCAAAGAAGAGGTACGGGGGGGCGCCACCGGGGAGCTGTTTTTT. Amino acids: CASSKEEVRGGATGELFF.

V usage is TRBV29-1 and J usage is TRBJ1-3; tentative D call: TRBD1 (6 bases). Germline V CDR1 and CDR2: SQVTM, ANQGSEA. The CDR3 consists of 16 residues. The V gene lost 6 bases and the J gene lost 0 bases, with 18 bases spanning the gap. The CDR3 sequence is CSVQSWGAASGNTIYF. For the CDR3, the DNA is TGCAGCGTCCAGAGTTGGGGGGCCGCCTCTGGAAACACCATATATTTT.

This clone appeared once. This chain's CDR3 is CASRITGGGSYEQYF. DNA of the CDR3: TGTGCCAGCAGGATCACGGGGGGGGGCTCCTACGAGCAGTACTTC. The chain has TRBV2 and TRBJ2-7; the match to TRBD2 covers 8 bases. V shed 6 bases and J 0 bases; nucleotides not matched to a gene: 7. This CDR3 is built from 15 residues. Germline V gene lookup returns CDR1 SNHLY and CDR2 FYNNEI.